These T cell receptor beta chains were read from a single sample in a study of cytomegalovirus exposure and HLA in healthy donors. The method was immunoSEQ multiplex PCR; TCRdb's version includes in-frame clones alone and lacks a portion of them. The data contain 150,000 to 200,000 clones, about 89% of them seen just once; the ten biggest clones take up over 2.5%. Material for sequencing was PBMCs. These receptors all stem from a woman under 30 in good health and CMV-seropositive. Both conserved end residues are part of each CDR3. Each record gives: D gene, J gene, clone size, V gene, CDR3 DNA, CDR3 protein. D genes are given only for firm matches. Size is omitted from some rows. Given values are once, few, many or a class for expanded clones.

d_call: TRBD2; j_call: TRBJ2-2; clone_size: -; v_call: TRBV9; cdr3_nt: TGTGCCAGCAGACTGACTAGCGGGGGGGCCGCCGGGGAGCTGTTTTTT; cdr3_aa: CASRLTSGGAAGELFF
d_call: TRBD2; j_call: TRBJ2-1; clone_size: -; v_call: TRBV27; cdr3_nt: TGTGCCAGCAGTTTCGGGACTAGCGGGGGGCCGAGCTCCTACAATGAGCAGTTCTTC; cdr3_aa: CASSFGTSGGPSSYNEQFF
d_call: -; j_call: TRBJ2-3; clone_size: -; v_call: TRBV9; cdr3_nt: TGTGCCAGCAGTTGGGGGCACAGGGCAGCAATCTCGGAAGATACGCAGTATTTT; cdr3_aa: CASSWGHRAAISEDTQYF
d_call: -; j_call: TRBJ2-1; clone_size: -; v_call: TRBV30; cdr3_nt: TGTGCCTGGGCCACCCTCAGCTCCTACAATGAGCAGTTCTTC; cdr3_aa: CAWATLSSYNEQFF
d_call: TRBD1; j_call: TRBJ1-3; clone_size: -; v_call: TRBV4-1; cdr3_nt: TGCGCCAGCAGCCATTTCGGGACAGGATTGGGAAACACCATATATTTT; cdr3_aa: CASSHFGTGLGNTIYF
d_call: TRBD1; j_call: TRBJ2-1; clone_size: -; v_call: TRBV5-1; cdr3_nt: TGCGCCAGCAGCTTGGTAGGGACAGGAGCTTACAATGAGCAGTTCTTC; cdr3_aa: CASSLVGTGAYNEQFF
d_call: -; j_call: TRBJ2-7; clone_size: -; v_call: TRBV28; cdr3_nt: TGTGCCAGCAGCTCTCGGGGTTCCTACGAGCAGTACTTC; cdr3_aa: CASSSRGSYEQYF
d_call: TRBD2; j_call: TRBJ2-2; clone_size: -; v_call: TRBV6-6; cdr3_nt: TGTGCCAGCAGGATTAGCGGGGGGGCCGGTGGCGGGGAGCTGTTTTTT; cdr3_aa: CASRISGGAGGGELFF
d_call: TRBD1; j_call: TRBJ1-2; clone_size: -; v_call: TRBV5-6; cdr3_nt: TGTGCCAGCAGCTCGGGACAGAGACTCTATGGCTACACCTTC; cdr3_aa: CASSSGQRLYGYTF
d_call: TRBD1; j_call: TRBJ2-2; clone_size: -; v_call: TRBV28; cdr3_nt: TGTGCCAGCAGTCTTCCCGGACAGGGGGCGAACGGGGAGCTGTTTTTT; cdr3_aa: CASSLPGQGANGELFF
d_call: -; j_call: TRBJ2-3; clone_size: -; v_call: TRBV4-1; cdr3_nt: TGCGCCAGCAGCCAAGGACAGCGCACAGATACGCAGTATTTT; cdr3_aa: CASSQGQRTDTQYF
d_call: TRBD2; j_call: TRBJ2-1; clone_size: -; v_call: TRBV7-2; cdr3_nt: TGTGCCAGCAGCATTGGGACTAGCGGAGTTTACAATGAGCAGTTCTTC; cdr3_aa: CASSIGTSGVYNEQFF
d_call: -; j_call: TRBJ2-2; clone_size: -; v_call: TRBV11-3; cdr3_nt: TGTGCCAGCAGCCAGACTAACACCGGGGAGCTGTTTTTT; cdr3_aa: CASSQTNTGELFF
d_call: TRBD1; j_call: TRBJ1-6; clone_size: -; v_call: TRBV6-1; cdr3_nt: TGTGCCAGCAAGACAGGGGATAATTCACCCCTCCACTTT; cdr3_aa: CASKTGDNSPLHF
d_call: -; j_call: TRBJ1-4; clone_size: -; v_call: TRBV7-9; cdr3_nt: TGTGCCAGCAGCTGGCGGGGACCTCAAGAAAAACTGTTTTTT; cdr3_aa: CASSWRGPQEKLFF
d_call: TRBD1; j_call: TRBJ2-7; clone_size: -; v_call: TRBV4-2; cdr3_nt: TGTGCCAGCAGCCAGGGACAGGGTTTGTACGAGCAGTACTTC; cdr3_aa: CASSQGQGLYEQYF
d_call: -; j_call: TRBJ1-3; clone_size: -; v_call: TRBV19; cdr3_nt: TGTGCCAGTAGTATTCGGGTTACTGGAAACACCATATATTTT; cdr3_aa: CASSIRVTGNTIYF
d_call: -; j_call: TRBJ1-2; clone_size: -; v_call: TRBV6-5; cdr3_nt: TGTGCCAGCAGTTACCTGCGGGGCTATGGCTACACCTTC; cdr3_aa: CASSYLRGYGYTF
d_call: TRBD1; j_call: TRBJ1-1; clone_size: -; v_call: TRBV5-1; cdr3_nt: TGCGCCAGCAGCTTGGGACAGGGAGTGGTTCAGACTGAAGCTTTCTTT; cdr3_aa: CASSLGQGVVQTEAFF
d_call: -; j_call: TRBJ2-7; clone_size: once; v_call: TRBV5-1; cdr3_nt: TGCGCCAGCAGCTCTGACAGCTCCTACGAGCAGTACTTC; cdr3_aa: CASSSDSSYEQYF
d_call: -; j_call: TRBJ2-7; clone_size: once; v_call: TRBV5-1; cdr3_nt: TGCGCCAGCAGCTTCGGGGGATCCTACGAGCAGTACTTC; cdr3_aa: CASSFGGSYEQYF
d_call: TRBD2; j_call: TRBJ2-2; clone_size: -; v_call: TRBV5-4; cdr3_nt: TGTGCCAGCAGCTTGTCACTAGCGGGGGTACCGGGCACCGGGGAGCTGTTTTTT; cdr3_aa: CASSLSLAGVPGTGELFF
d_call: -; j_call: TRBJ1-4; clone_size: -; v_call: TRBV15; cdr3_nt: TGTGCCACCAGCAACCACAGGGAAGAAAAACTGTTTTTT; cdr3_aa: CATSNHREEKLFF
d_call: -; j_call: TRBJ2-2; clone_size: few; v_call: TRBV7-6; cdr3_nt: TGTGCCAGCAGCTTCAGTAGCGACACCGGGGAGCTGTTTTTT; cdr3_aa: CASSFSSDTGELFF
d_call: -; j_call: TRBJ1-1; clone_size: -; v_call: TRBV5-4; cdr3_nt: TGTGCCAGCAGCTTGGTGAGGGGGGGTGAAGCTTTCTTT; cdr3_aa: CASSLVRGGEAFF
d_call: -; j_call: TRBJ1-2; clone_size: -; v_call: TRBV18; cdr3_nt: TGTGCCAGCTCACCACGAGGAGGGGACTATGGCTACACCTTC; cdr3_aa: CASSPRGGDYGYTF
d_call: -; j_call: TRBJ2-5; clone_size: -; v_call: TRBV9; cdr3_nt: TGTGCCAGCAGCCAACGGGGCCAAGAGACCCAGTACTTC; cdr3_aa: CASSQRGQETQYF
d_call: -; j_call: TRBJ1-1; clone_size: -; v_call: TRBV27; cdr3_nt: TGTGCCAGCAGTTCCCACAGGGATCTGAACACTGAAGCTTTCTTT; cdr3_aa: CASSSHRDLNTEAFF
d_call: -; j_call: TRBJ1-2; clone_size: -; v_call: TRBV30; cdr3_nt: TGTGCCTGGAGACCGGGACACCTGAATGGCTACACCTTC; cdr3_aa: CAWRPGHLNGYTF
d_call: TRBD1; j_call: TRBJ1-3; clone_size: -; v_call: TRBV11-2; cdr3_nt: TGTGCCAGCAGCTTGGGGACAGGGACTGGAAACACCATATATTTT; cdr3_aa: CASSLGTGTGNTIYF
d_call: TRBD2; j_call: TRBJ2-7; clone_size: -; v_call: TRBV5-6; cdr3_nt: TGTGCCAGCAGCTTTCGGACTAGCGGGAGGTCCTACGAGCAGTACTTC; cdr3_aa: CASSFRTSGRSYEQYF
d_call: TRBD1; j_call: TRBJ1-1; clone_size: -; v_call: TRBV29-1; cdr3_nt: TGCAGCGTGGGGGGCGACAGGGACACTGAAGCTTTCTTT; cdr3_aa: CSVGGDRDTEAFF
d_call: -; j_call: TRBJ2-1; clone_size: -; v_call: TRBV6-1; cdr3_nt: TGTGCCAGCAGTCGACAGCAAAGCAGCCTCGGGCAGTTCTTC; cdr3_aa: CASSRQQSSLGQFF
d_call: TRBD2; j_call: TRBJ2-1; clone_size: -; v_call: TRBV6-5; cdr3_nt: TGTGCCAGCAGTCCGAGCGGGGCGACCTACAATGAGCAGTTCTTC; cdr3_aa: CASSPSGATYNEQFF
d_call: TRBD1; j_call: TRBJ1-2; clone_size: few; v_call: TRBV18; cdr3_nt: TGTGCCAGCTCTCCAGGACAGGTAGATGGCTACACCTTC; cdr3_aa: CASSPGQVDGYTF
d_call: TRBD2; j_call: TRBJ2-1; clone_size: -; v_call: TRBV11-3; cdr3_nt: TGTGCCAGCAGCTTAGGCCCGGGAGGGCTCTACAATGAGCAGTTCTTC; cdr3_aa: CASSLGPGGLYNEQFF
d_call: -; j_call: TRBJ2-1; clone_size: -; v_call: TRBV28; cdr3_nt: TGTGCCAGCAGCACCGGGACTCCGAGCGATGAGCAGTTCTTC; cdr3_aa: CASSTGTPSDEQFF
d_call: TRBD1; j_call: TRBJ1-2; clone_size: few; v_call: TRBV5-6; cdr3_nt: TGTGCCAGCAGCTTGGATAAGGGACAGGGCGCCTTTGGCTACACCTTC; cdr3_aa: CASSLDKGQGAFGYTF
d_call: TRBD1; j_call: TRBJ1-6; clone_size: -; v_call: TRBV7-8; cdr3_nt: TGTGCCAGCAGCCTGGACAGGGCTGACTCACCCCTCCACTTT; cdr3_aa: CASSLDRADSPLHF
d_call: -; j_call: TRBJ1-3; clone_size: -; v_call: TRBV4-3; cdr3_nt: TGCGCCAGCAGCCCCGACAGTATCTCTGGAAACACCATATATTTT; cdr3_aa: CASSPDSISGNTIYF
d_call: -; j_call: TRBJ1-4; clone_size: -; v_call: TRBV15; cdr3_nt: TGTGCCACCAGCAGAGATTGGGCGGGGGGAACTAATGAAAAACTGTTTTTT; cdr3_aa: CATSRDWAGGTNEKLFF
d_call: -; j_call: TRBJ2-3; clone_size: -; v_call: TRBV6-5; cdr3_nt: TGTGCCAGCAGTTACACCCATCAGGTCGGCACAGATACGCAGTATTTT; cdr3_aa: CASSYTHQVGTDTQYF
d_call: -; j_call: TRBJ2-6; clone_size: -; v_call: TRBV5-1; cdr3_nt: TGCGCCAGGTCTGAAGAAGGGGGCTCTGGGGCCAACGTCCTGACTTTC; cdr3_aa: CARSEEGGSGANVLTF
d_call: -; j_call: TRBJ2-5; clone_size: -; v_call: TRBV29-1; cdr3_nt: TGCAGCGTTGGAAGGGGCCAAGAGACCCAGTACTTC; cdr3_aa: CSVGRGQETQYF
d_call: -; j_call: TRBJ2-7; clone_size: -; v_call: TRBV28; cdr3_nt: TGTGCCAGCAGTCTCTACGAGCAGTACTTC; cdr3_aa: CASSLYEQYF
d_call: -; j_call: TRBJ2-3; clone_size: -; v_call: TRBV7-2; cdr3_nt: TGTGCCAGCAGCTTATACCGGGGAGGGGGTGCAGATACGCAGTATTTT; cdr3_aa: CASSLYRGGGADTQYF
d_call: -; j_call: TRBJ2-7; clone_size: -; v_call: TRBV14; cdr3_nt: TGTGCAAGCGGGCAGAGCTCCTACGAGCAGTACTTC; cdr3_aa: CASGQSSYEQYF
d_call: -; j_call: TRBJ1-1; clone_size: -; v_call: TRBV11-2; cdr3_nt: TGTGCCAGCAGCTCCCCGGGTCGCACTGAAGCTTTCTTT; cdr3_aa: CASSSPGRTEAFF
d_call: -; j_call: TRBJ1-1; clone_size: -; v_call: TRBV27; cdr3_nt: TGTGCCAGCAGTTTGAGGAGGGGATGGACTGAAGCTTTCTTT; cdr3_aa: CASSLRRGWTEAFF
d_call: TRBD2; j_call: TRBJ2-1; clone_size: -; v_call: TRBV9; cdr3_nt: TGTGCCAGCAGCGTAGCGGGACTAGCGGCCAATGAGCAGTTCTTC; cdr3_aa: CASSVAGLAANEQFF
d_call: -; j_call: TRBJ1-6; clone_size: -; v_call: TRBV2; cdr3_nt: TGTGCCAGCAGTGAGATCACAGCTTATAATTCACCCCTCCACTTT; cdr3_aa: CASSEITAYNSPLHF
d_call: -; j_call: TRBJ1-3; clone_size: -; v_call: TRBV13; cdr3_nt: TGTGCCAGCAGCTTACTCGGAAACACCATATATTTT; cdr3_aa: CASSLLGNTIYF
d_call: TRBD1; j_call: TRBJ2-1; clone_size: -; v_call: TRBV5-1; cdr3_nt: TGCGCCAGCAGCCTGGGACAGGGGGCCTCCAATGAGCAGTTCTTC; cdr3_aa: CASSLGQGASNEQFF
d_call: TRBD1; j_call: TRBJ1-2; clone_size: few; v_call: TRBV7-9; cdr3_nt: TGTGCCAGCAGCCTCAGGGGGAACTATGGCTACACCTTC; cdr3_aa: CASSLRGNYGYTF
d_call: TRBD1; j_call: TRBJ1-5; clone_size: once; v_call: TRBV6-1; cdr3_nt: TGTGCCAGCAGAATCAGGGGGAACGGCAATCAGCCCCAGCATTTT; cdr3_aa: CASRIRGNGNQPQHF
d_call: TRBD2; j_call: TRBJ2-7; clone_size: -; v_call: TRBV25-1; cdr3_nt: TGTGCCAGTGATAGCGGATATCCGGGACTAGCGGGAGTTTACGAGCAGTACTTC; cdr3_aa: CASDSGYPGLAGVYEQYF
d_call: -; j_call: TRBJ2-7; clone_size: -; v_call: TRBV7-9; cdr3_nt: TGTGCCAGCACCACTTCCCGTAGCGGAATTTCCTACGAGCAGTACTTC; cdr3_aa: CASTTSRSGISYEQYF
d_call: -; j_call: TRBJ2-3; clone_size: -; v_call: TRBV21-1; cdr3_nt: TGTGCCAGCAGCAAAGGGGGGAGGGAAGGGATGAGCACAGATACGCAGTATTTT; cdr3_aa: CASSKGGREGMSTDTQYF
d_call: TRBD1; j_call: TRBJ2-7; clone_size: -; v_call: TRBV15; cdr3_nt: TGTGCCACCAGCTCCTCAACGGGACAGGGTCTTGAGCAGTACTTC; cdr3_aa: CATSSSTGQGLEQYF